A single sample is the source of the 8 T cell receptor beta chains below, sequenced in a study of blood T cell repertoires in COVID-19. Profiling relied on immunoSEQ multiplex PCR, and the TCRdb table lists in-frame clones only, not all of them. The repertoire has tens of thousands of clones, 85% to 90% of them found once; the top ten carry 15% to 20%. Sequenced material: peripheral blood. Every receptor here comes from a woman in her fifties or sixties with COVID-19, enrolled during active disease.

This sequence joins TRBV3-1 (or the pseudogene TRBV3-2) and TRBJ1-5; tentative D call: TRBD1 (6 bases). This CDR3 is 13 amino acids long. The ends were cut back, 3 bases at V and 5 bases at J, with 8 bases in the middle. The germline gives CDR1 LGHDT, CDR2 YNNKEL (reference sequence). DNA for the CDR3: TGTGCCAGCAGCCACAGGGGTGATCAGCCCCAGCATTTT. It encodes CASSHRGDQPQHF.

This clone occurred a few times. The chain employs TRBV15 and TRBJ1-2; 7 bases match TRBD1. CDR1 and CDR2 (germline): LNHNV, YYDKDF (reference sequence). Trimming removed 9 bases from V and 6 bases from J; junction bases left unmatched: 7. This CDR3 comprises 12 residues. CDR3 loop: CATPTGRNGYTF. CDR3 in DNA: TGTGCCACTCCGACAGGGAGGAATGGCTACACCTTC.

The chain carries TRBV18 and TRBJ1-1; 9 bases map to TRBD1. CDR3 length: 15 amino acids. With 5 bases clipped from V and 6 bases from J, the junction kept 10 bases outside the gene matches. Per germline, CDR1 KGHSH and CDR2 LQKENI. The DNA for the CDR3 is TGTGCCAGCTCAAAAACAGGGGGCGCCGGGGCTGAAGCTTTCTTT. Its translation is CASSKTGGAGAEAFF.

The V call is TRBV3-1 (or the pseudogene TRBV3-2), the J call TRBJ2-1; the D is unclear. V shed 1 base and J shed 0 bases, with 10 bases lying between them. CDR3 size: 16 residues. Germline CDR1 LGHDT, CDR2 YNNKEL (reference sequence). The CDR3 spells CASSQVVLSSYNEQFF. CDR3 coding DNA: TGTGCCAGCAGCCAAGTCGTCCTCAGCTCCTACAATGAGCAGTTCTTC.

The chain employs TRBV10-3 and TRBJ2-6; D is possibly TRBD1 (5 bases). Deletions cut 3 bases from V and 1 base from J, with 7 bases between. Germline CDR1 is ENHRY and CDR2 is SYGVKD. The CDR3 has 15 residues. For the CDR3, the DNA is TGTGCCATCAGTGAAAGACAGTCTGGGGCCAACGTCCTGACTTTC. It yields the protein CAISERQSGANVLTF.

V is TRBV7-6 and J is TRBJ2-2; 10 nucleotides agree with TRBD2. Germline V gene data show CDR1 as SGHVS and CDR2 as FNYEAQ. Losses at the gene ends were 2 bases for V and 8 bases for J; bases not matched to a gene: 5. The CDR3 sequence is 15 residues long. CDR3 nucleotides: TGTGCCAGCAGCTTATCTGCTAGCGGGAGTGGGGAGCTGTTTTTT. This translates into CASSLSASGSGELFF.

The J gene is TRBJ1-4, the V gene TRBV19; D remains ambiguous. This CDR3 spans 14 amino acids. The ends were cut back, 5 bases at V and 3 bases at J, with 10 bases in the middle. Germline CDR1 reads LNHDA; CDR2 reads SQIVND (reference sequence). The CDR3 DNA sequence: TGTGCCAGTAGTCCCCAGTTCGCTAATGAAAAACTGTTTTTT. Protein product: CASSPQFANEKLFF.

This chain connects TRBV24-1 to TRBJ2-1; D may be TRBD2 (6 bases). The V end was cut by 8 bases, the J end by 5 bases, with 12 bases between. CDR3 length equals 13 residues. Germline V gives CDR1 KGHDR, CDR2 SFDVKD. The CDR3 nucleotides are TGTGCCACCAATGGAGGGCCAAACAATGAGCAGTTCTTC. It specifies CATNGGPNNEQFF.